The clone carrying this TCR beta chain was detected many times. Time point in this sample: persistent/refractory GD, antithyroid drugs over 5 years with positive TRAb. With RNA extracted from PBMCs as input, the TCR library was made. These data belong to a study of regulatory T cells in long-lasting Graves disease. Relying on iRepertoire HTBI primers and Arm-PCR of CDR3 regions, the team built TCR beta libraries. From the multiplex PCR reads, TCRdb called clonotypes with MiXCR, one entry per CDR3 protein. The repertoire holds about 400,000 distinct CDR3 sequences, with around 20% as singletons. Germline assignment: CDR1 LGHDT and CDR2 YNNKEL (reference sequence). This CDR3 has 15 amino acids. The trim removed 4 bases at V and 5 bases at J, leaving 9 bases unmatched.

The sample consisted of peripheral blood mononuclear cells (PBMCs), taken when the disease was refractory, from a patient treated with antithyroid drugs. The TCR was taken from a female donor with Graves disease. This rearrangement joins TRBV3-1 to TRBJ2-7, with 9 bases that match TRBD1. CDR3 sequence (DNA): TGTGCCAGCAGCCGGGGACAGGGAAAGGTGGACGAGCAGTACTTC. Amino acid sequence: CASSRGQGKVDEQYF.